This T cell receptor beta chain originates from a study of T cell responses to AZD1222 COVID-19 vaccine. Profiled with immunoSEQ multiplex PCR; TCRdb holds only in-frame clones, not every one. The sample has about 130,000 clones; over 65% are singletons. The CDR3 extends over 15 amino acids. Germline V gives CDR1 SGHRS, CDR2 YFSETQ. The V gene lost 5 bases and the J gene lost 8 bases, with 20 bases spanning the gap. Study observations and caveats: Baseline testing showed seropositivity in only 5 or 6 AZD1222 recipients.

Concerning this clone: The antigen is unknown.

The sequencing used peripheral blood, collected on day 0 of AZD1222 vaccination. The V gene is TRBV5-1, the J gene TRBJ1-3; D is possibly TRBD1 (5 bases). This TCR derives from an adult in good health. CDR3 amino acids: CASSQSGNPLDTIYF. The CDR3 DNA reads as TGCGCCAGCAGTCAATCAGGGAATCCTCTAGACACCATATATTTT.